One TCR beta chain is described in this entry. The germline V and J ends were trimmed by 5 bases and 3 bases, with 10 bases remaining between them. The germline V gene encodes CDR1 SGHTA and CDR2 FQGTGA. This CDR3 is built from 13 residues. The sample comes from a study of CD8+CD57+ T cells in acquired aplastic anemia. Genomic DNA, the template, was used for profiling of the TCR beta VDJ and CDR3. TCRdb passed the reads through MiXCR, listing each CDR3 protein once. The top ten clones hold more than 0.85% of a sample with approximately 150,000 distinct CDR3 sequences, around 48% of them seen once. Previously, flow cytometry had revealed CD8+CD57+ cell expansion in the patients chosen for sequencing.

The sequenced sample was sorted CD4+, CD8+, or CD8+CD57+ T cells (not recorded which) from PBMCs. The chain carries TRBV7-3 and TRBJ2-5; D remains unclear. The TCR comes from a human donor with aplastic anemia. CDR3 loop: CASSPDTEETQYF. The CDR3 bases are TGTGCCAGCAGCCCCGACACGGAAGAGACCCAGTACTTC.